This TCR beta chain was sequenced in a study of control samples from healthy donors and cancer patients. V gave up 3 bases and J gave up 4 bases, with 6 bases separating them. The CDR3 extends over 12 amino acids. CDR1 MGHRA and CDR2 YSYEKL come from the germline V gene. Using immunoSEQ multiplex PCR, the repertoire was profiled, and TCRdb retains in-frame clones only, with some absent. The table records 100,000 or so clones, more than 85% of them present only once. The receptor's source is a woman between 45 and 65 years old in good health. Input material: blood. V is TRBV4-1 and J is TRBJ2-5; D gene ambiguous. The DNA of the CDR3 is TGCGCCAGCAGCCACCACTCAGAGACCCAGTACTTC. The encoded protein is CASSHHSETQYF.